The source of this T cell receptor (beta chain) is a study of identical twins. A single record per CDR3 protein comes from TCRdb applying MiXCR to the 5' RACE reads. The sample includes some 790,000 distinct CDR3 sequences, roughly 18% of them seen just once. Trimming took off 7 bases at V and 2 bases at J, with 19 bases between the two ends. The CDR3 covers 15 residues. Germline lookup yields CDR1 SGHKS and CDR2 YYEKEE (reference sequence). This sample also appeared in a second study, on T cells expressing NK-cell markers. That paper notes: Underlying the TCR beta repertoires were sorted CD3+CD56+NKG2C+, CD3+CD56+NKG2C- and CD3+CD56-NKG2C+ T cells. Sequenced donors, eight in total, included seven who were HCMV-seropositive and one who was seronegative. Dominant NKG2C+ clonotypes were found to form about 1.0-7.5% of CD8+ T cells in five to seven donors. There were several donors in whom these clonotypes also led the CD3+CD56-NKG2C+ fraction.

Sequencing used PBMCs. The J gene is TRBJ2-7, the V gene TRBV5-5; D is perhaps TRBD1 or TRBD2 (5 bases each). The clonotype was recovered from a woman under 30 in good health. As DNA, the CDR3 is TGTGCCAGCGGACATCTTAAGGGGAGTACCTACGAGCAGTACTTC. Translation gives CASGHLKGSTYEQYF.